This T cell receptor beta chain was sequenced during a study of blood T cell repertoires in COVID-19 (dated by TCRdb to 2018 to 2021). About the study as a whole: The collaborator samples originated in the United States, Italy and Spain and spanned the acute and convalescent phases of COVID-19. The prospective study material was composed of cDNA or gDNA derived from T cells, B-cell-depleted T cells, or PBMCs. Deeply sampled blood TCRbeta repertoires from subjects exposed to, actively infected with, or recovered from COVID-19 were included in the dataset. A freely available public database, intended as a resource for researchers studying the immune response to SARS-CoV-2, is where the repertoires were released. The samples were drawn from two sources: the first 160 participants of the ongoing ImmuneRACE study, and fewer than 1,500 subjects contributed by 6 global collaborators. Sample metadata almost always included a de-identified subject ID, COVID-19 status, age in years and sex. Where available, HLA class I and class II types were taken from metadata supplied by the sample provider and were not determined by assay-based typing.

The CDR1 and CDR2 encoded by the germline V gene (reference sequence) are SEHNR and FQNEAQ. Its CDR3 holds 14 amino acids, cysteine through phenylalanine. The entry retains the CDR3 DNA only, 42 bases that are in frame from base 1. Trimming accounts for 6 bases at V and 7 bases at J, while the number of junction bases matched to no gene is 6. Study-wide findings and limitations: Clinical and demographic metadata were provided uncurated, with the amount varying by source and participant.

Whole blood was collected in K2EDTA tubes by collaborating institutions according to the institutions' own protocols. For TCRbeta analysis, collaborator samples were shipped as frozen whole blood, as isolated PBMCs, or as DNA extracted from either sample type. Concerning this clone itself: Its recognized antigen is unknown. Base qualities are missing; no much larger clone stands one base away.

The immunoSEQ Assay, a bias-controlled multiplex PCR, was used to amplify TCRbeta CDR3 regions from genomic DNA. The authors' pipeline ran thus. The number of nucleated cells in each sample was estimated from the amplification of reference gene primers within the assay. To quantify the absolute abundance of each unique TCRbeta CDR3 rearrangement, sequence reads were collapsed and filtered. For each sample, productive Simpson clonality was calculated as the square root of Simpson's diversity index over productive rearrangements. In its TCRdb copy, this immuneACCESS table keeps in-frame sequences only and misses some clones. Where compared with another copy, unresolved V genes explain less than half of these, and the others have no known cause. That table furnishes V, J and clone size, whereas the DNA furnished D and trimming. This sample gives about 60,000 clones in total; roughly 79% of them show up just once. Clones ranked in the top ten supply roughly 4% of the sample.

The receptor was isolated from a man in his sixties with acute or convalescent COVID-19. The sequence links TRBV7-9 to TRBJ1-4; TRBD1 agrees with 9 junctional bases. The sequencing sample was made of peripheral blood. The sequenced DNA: TGTGCCAGCAGTTCCGGGACAGGGATTGAAAAACTGTTTTTT. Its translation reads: CASSSGTGIEKLFF. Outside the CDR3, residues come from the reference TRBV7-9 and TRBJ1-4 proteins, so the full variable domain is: DTGVSQNPRHKITKRGQNVTFRCDPISEHNRLYWYRQTLGQGPEFLTYFQNEAQLEKSRLLSDRFSAERPKGSFSTLEIQRTEQGDSAMYLCASSSGTGIEKLFFGSGTQLSVL.